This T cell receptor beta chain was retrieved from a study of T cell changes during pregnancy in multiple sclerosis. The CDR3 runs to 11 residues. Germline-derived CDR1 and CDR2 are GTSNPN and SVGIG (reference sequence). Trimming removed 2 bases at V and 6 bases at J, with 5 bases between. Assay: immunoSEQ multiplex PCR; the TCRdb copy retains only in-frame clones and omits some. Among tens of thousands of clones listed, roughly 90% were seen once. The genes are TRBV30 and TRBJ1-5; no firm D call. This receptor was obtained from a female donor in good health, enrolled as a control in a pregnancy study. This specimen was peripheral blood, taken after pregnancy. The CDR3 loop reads CAWSRGQPQHF. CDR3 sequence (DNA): TGTGCCTGGAGTCGGGGTCAGCCCCAGCATTTT.